This T cell receptor beta chain was recovered during a study of human T cells and chemical hapten exposure. Study conclusions and caveats: The immune response of these alopecia patients might not match healthy individuals'. More PT1 expanded TCRs went with higher patch test scores.

This clonotype was counted many times. No antigen is known for it. The germline gives CDR1 SEHNR, CDR2 FQNEAQ (reference sequence). The CDR3 covers 16 residues. J lost 2 bases, V lost 5 bases, and 11 bases had no gene match. The time point here: pre-sensitization, week 0. Treatment defined: therapeutic diphenylcyclopropenone sensitization with weekly scalp DPC. The library tagged each cDNA molecule with unique molecular identifiers. TCRdb re-analysed the RACE reads in MiXCR, keeping a single row per CDR3 protein. The sample records roughly 380,000 distinct CDR3 sequences, roughly 5.3% being singletons. The sequence derives from a woman aged 50 to 65 with alopecia areata. Some clones in this sample may be carry-over from other donors' samples. The sample consisted of whole blood, taken in connection with sensitization to the hapten diphenylcyclopropenone (DPC). The chain joins TRBV7-9 to TRBJ2-7; 8 bases are a match to TRBD2. CDR3 region: CASSPEVLSGTYEQYF. CDR3 DNA sequence: TGTGCCAGCAGCCCCGAGGTTCTTAGCGGGACCTACGAGCAGTACTTC. Combining the CDR3 with reference TRBV7-9 and TRBJ2-7 gives the whole variable domain DTGVSQNPRHKITKRGQNVTFRCDPISEHNRLYWYRQTLGQGPEFLTYFQNEAQLEKSRLLSDRFSAERPKGSFSTLEIQRTEQGDSAMYLCASSPEVLSGTYEQYFGPGTRLTVT.